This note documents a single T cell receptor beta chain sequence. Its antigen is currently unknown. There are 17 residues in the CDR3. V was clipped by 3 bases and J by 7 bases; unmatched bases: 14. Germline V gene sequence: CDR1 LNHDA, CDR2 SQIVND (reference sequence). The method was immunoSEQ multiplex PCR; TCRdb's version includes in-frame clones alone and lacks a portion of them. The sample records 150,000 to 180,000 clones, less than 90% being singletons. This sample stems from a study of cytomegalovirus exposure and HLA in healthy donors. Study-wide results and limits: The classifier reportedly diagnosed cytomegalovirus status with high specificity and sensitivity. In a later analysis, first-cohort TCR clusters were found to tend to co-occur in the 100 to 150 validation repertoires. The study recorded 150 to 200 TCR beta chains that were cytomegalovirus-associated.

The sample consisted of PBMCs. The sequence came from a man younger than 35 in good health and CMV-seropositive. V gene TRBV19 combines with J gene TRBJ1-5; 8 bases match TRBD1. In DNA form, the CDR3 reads TGTGCCAGTAGTATCCCCCCGACAGGGGCGAAGAGGCAGCCCCAGCATTTT. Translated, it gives CASSIPPTGAKRQPQHF.